Listed here are 21 T cell receptor beta chains from one sample, sequenced in a study of CD8 T cells in ankylosing spondylitis. One entry per CDR3 protein, called by TCRdb with MiXCR from the 5' RACE reads. The table shows 50,000 to 70,000 distinct CDR3 sequences, with roughly 6.2% occurring only once. Sequencing was carried out using synovial fluid, either unsorted or a sorted T cell fraction (not recorded which). The origin of the receptors is a male donor with ankylosing spondylitis.

This clonotype was detected only a few times. The chain is built from TRBV11-2 and TRBJ2-5; 7 nucleotides align to TRBD2. The CDR3 contains 15 residues. V dropped 5 bases and J dropped 4; count of bases not matched to a gene: 10. Germline CDR1 and CDR2: SGHAT and FQNNGV. CDR3 residues: CASSPQGGMGETQYF. The CDR3 nucleotides read TGTGCCAGCAGCCCCCAGGGAGGGATGGGAGAGACCCAGTACTTC.

At least ten counts were recorded for this clonotype. The chain is built from TRBV6-2 or TRBV6-3 and TRBJ1-1, with D tentatively TRBD1 (5 bases). Germline V gene data show CDR1 as MNHEY and CDR2 as SVGEGT. This CDR3 has 15 amino acids. The germline V and J ends were trimmed by 0 bases and 0 bases, with 8 bases remaining between them. The CDR3 reads CASSYSTEMNTEAFF. The CDR3 coding sequence is TGTGCCAGCAGTTACTCGACAGAGATGAACACTGAAGCTTTCTTT.

The table lists this clonotype with many counts. The chain employs TRBV20-1 and TRBJ2-1, with 9 nucleotides matching TRBD2. Per the germline V gene, CDR1 is DFQATT and CDR2 is SNEGSKA (reference sequence). V lost 3 bases and J lost 4; bases outside the gene matches: 10. This CDR3 spans 16 amino acids. The CDR3 spells CSARSAGGKAYNEQFF. Here the CDR3 DNA reads TGCAGTGCTAGGAGCGCGGGAGGGAAGGCATACAATGAGCAGTTCTTC.

Many counts were recorded for this clonotype. The chain combines TRBV10-1 with TRBJ2-3; 8 nucleotides match TRBD2. The CDR3 length is 21 residues. The ends lost 0 bases at V and 2 bases at J; junction bases unmatched: 19. Germline V gives CDR1 WNHNN, CDR2 SYGVQD (reference sequence). CDR3 protein: CASSESISQKSGRRVTDTQYF. CDR3 in DNA: TGCGCCAGCAGTGAGTCGATTTCGCAAAAAAGCGGGAGACGGGTCACAGATACGCAGTATTTT.

The sample holds a few counts of this clonotype. The chain recombines TRBV29-1 with TRBJ2-3; perhaps TRBD2 as D (6 bases). The CDR3 is made up of 13 amino acids. V lost 7 bases to trimming and J lost 0 bases, with 11 bases between them. The V gene's germline CDR1 is SQVTM and CDR2 ANQGSEA. CDR3 nucleotides: TGCAGCGCCTTGAGCGGGAGCACAGATACGCAGTATTTT. It codes for CSALSGSTDTQYF.

This clonotype came up many times. V usage is TRBV28 and J usage is TRBJ1-2; no reliable D call. V dropped 7 bases and J dropped 4 bases, with 19 bases sitting between them. Per germline, CDR1 MDHEN and CDR2 SYDVKM. The CDR3 consists of 15 residues. The CDR3 loop is CASTEKVGQAYGYTF. For the CDR3, the DNA is TGTGCCAGCACTGAAAAGGTCGGCCAGGCCTATGGCTACACCTTC.

This clonotype was counted many times. This chain joins TRBV2 and TRBJ2-1; D is possibly TRBD2 (5 bases). V shed 6 bases and J shed 3 bases, with 9 bases lying between them. Germline V gives CDR1 SNHLY, CDR2 FYNNEI. The CDR3 is made up of 13 amino acids. The CDR3, as DNA: TGTGCCAGCAGGTACGGGGTCTACAATGAGCAGTTCTTC. As protein: CASRYGVYNEQFF. Combining the CDR3 with reference TRBV2 and TRBJ2-1 gives the whole variable domain EPEVTQTPSHQVTQMGQEVILRCVPISNHLYFYWYRQILGQKVEFLVSFYNNEISEKSEIFDDQFSVERPDGSNFTLKIRSTKLEDSAMYFCASRYGVYNEQFFGPGTRLTVL.

This clonotype was found a few times. The chain links TRBV9 to TRBJ2-3, with TRBD2 matching 9 bases. The CDR3 consists of 14 residues. Germline CDR1 reads SGDLS; CDR2 reads YYNGEE. The V segment lost 5 bases and the J segment 3 bases; nucleotides outside the gene matches: 4. The DNA for the CDR3 is TGTGCCAGCAGACGAGGACTAGCGACAGATACGCAGTATTTT. Residues: CASRRGLATDTQYF.

This chain links TRBV10-3 with TRBJ1-1, with a weak D call TRBD1 (5 bases). This CDR3 is 14 amino acids long. The V end lost 4 bases, the J end lost 1 base, and 10 bases lay between the germline ends. Germline CDR1 is ENHRY and CDR2 is SYGVKD. The CDR3 reads CAISGRQGNTEAFF. For the CDR3, the DNA is TGTGCCATCAGTGGACGGCAGGGGAACACTGAAGCTTTCTTT.

Ten or more counts support this clonotype. The genes are TRBV7-2 and TRBJ2-3; possible D gene TRBD2, 5 bases. The germline V and J ends were trimmed by 0 bases and 0 bases, with 16 bases remaining between them. CDR3 length equals 18 residues. Looked up from germline, CDR1 is SGHTA and CDR2 is FQGNSA. The CDR3 loop is CASSLARGSRKSTDTQYF. The CDR3 DNA follows: TGTGCCAGCAGCTTAGCACGGGGTAGCCGCAAAAGCACAGATACGCAGTATTTT.

This clonotype has at least ten counts. This chain links TRBV10-3 with TRBJ2-7; possible D gene TRBD2, 5 bases. CDR3 length equals 11 residues. Trimming left V 6 bases short and J 5 bases short, with 8 bases between. In germline, CDR1 is ENHRY, CDR2 SYGVKD. The CDR3 DNA is TGTGCCATCAGGTCCGGGGACGAGCAGTACTTC. Encoded protein: CAIRSGDEQYF.

This clonotype was seen repeatedly, ten times or more. The V call is TRBV5-1, the J call TRBJ2-5; no clear D. Per the germline V gene, CDR1 is SGHRS and CDR2 is YFSETQ. With 3 bases removed from V and 0 bases from J, the gap between germline ends came to 6 bases. There are 13 residues in the CDR3. The CDR3 DNA reads as TGCGCCAGCAGCTCACGGAACCAAGAGACCCAGTACTTC. Its translation: CASSSRNQETQYF.

The chain combines TRBV14 with TRBJ2-1; D not resolved. Germline CDR1 is SGHDN and CDR2 is FVKESK. The CDR3 consists of 14 residues. Trimming removed 1 base at V and 2 bases at J, with 6 bases between. The CDR3 bases are TGTGCCAGCAGCCAAGCCGGACCCTACAATGAGCAGTTCTTC. Residues: CASSQAGPYNEQFF.

The V call is TRBV30, the J call TRBJ2-7; no firm D call. The CDR3 loop spans 12 amino acids. With 3 bases removed from V and 3 bases from J, the gap between germline ends came to 9 bases. Germline assignment: CDR1 GTSNPN and CDR2 SVGIG (reference sequence). CDR3 region: CAWSSDGYEQYF. The CDR3 DNA follows: TGTGCCTGGAGCTCTGACGGCTACGAGCAGTACTTC.

This clonotype was picked up many times. The CDR3 DNA follows: TGTGCCAGCAGCTTAGTGGAGGCGGCAGGAGGATACACCTTC. Encoded protein: CASSLVEAAGGYTF. The chain uses TRBV7-2 and TRBJ1-2; D uncertain. The germline CDR1 and CDR2 sequences are SGHTA and FQGNSA. The CDR3 extends over 14 amino acids. V lost 1 base and J 11 bases, leaving 17 bases between the germline ends.

At least ten counts were recorded for this clonotype. One end of the junction fails to match germline, which may point to a read error. The chain recombines TRBV6-6 with TRBJ1-1; D gene unclear. CDR3 size: 13 residues. Germline V gene sequence: CDR1 MNHNY, CDR2 SVGAGI (reference sequence). This CDR3 is CASSYERDTEAFF. The CDR3 DNA follows: TGTGCCAGCAGTTACGAAAGAGACACCGAAGCTTTCTTT.

This clonotype turned up a few times. The genes are TRBV5-1 and TRBJ2-2, with 7 bases that match TRBD2. The CDR3 sequence is 16 residues long. Trimming at V came to 4 bases and at J to 3 bases, leaving 9 bases not matched to a gene. CDR1 is SGHRS and CDR2 is YFSETQ in the germline V gene. The DNA of the CDR3 is TGCGCCAGCAGCGCGCCGGCTAGCGGTTACACCGGGGAGCTGTTTTTT. Its translation: CASSAPASGYTGELFF.

This chain joins TRBV11-2 and TRBJ2-3; D is uncertain. The CDR3 contains 12 residues. In germline, CDR1 is SGHAT, CDR2 FQNNGV. V dropped 3 bases and J dropped 9 bases, with 10 bases sitting between them. The DNA of the CDR3 is TGTGCCAGCAGCTTCGGTCTAGACACGCAGTATTTT. Amino acids: CASSFGLDTQYF.

This clonotype was seen ten or more times. CDR3 DNA sequence: TGTGCCAGCAGCCCAAGGACGGACTACAATGAGCAGTTCTTC. Residues: CASSPRTDYNEQFF. The chain combines TRBV7-9 with TRBJ2-1; D is undetermined. Germline V gene data show CDR1 as SEHNR and CDR2 as FQNEAQ (reference sequence). The length of the CDR3 is 14 residues. Trimming took off 5 bases at V and 3 bases at J, with 11 bases between the two ends.

This clonotype has ten or more counts. The rearrangement links TRBV5-1 to TRBJ2-3; possibly TRBD2 for D (6 bases). Trimming left V 5 bases short and J 3 bases short, with 16 bases between. Germline V CDR1 and CDR2: SGHRS, YFSETQ. The CDR3 has 15 amino acids. The CDR3 loop reads CASSRDSSGTDTQYF. Here the CDR3 DNA reads TGCGCCAGCAGTCGAGACTCCAGCGGGACAGATACGCAGTATTTT.

This clonotype was observed many times. The chain recombines TRBV11-2 with TRBJ2-5, with 8 bases lining up with TRBD1. This CDR3 has 14 amino acids. Germline lookup yields CDR1 SGHAT and CDR2 FQNNGV. V lost 5 bases, J lost 5 bases, and 7 bases stayed unmatched. The CDR3 sequence: CASSPDRGRETQYF. The CDR3 region has the DNA TGTGCCAGCAGCCCTGACAGGGGCCGGGAGACCCAGTACTTC.